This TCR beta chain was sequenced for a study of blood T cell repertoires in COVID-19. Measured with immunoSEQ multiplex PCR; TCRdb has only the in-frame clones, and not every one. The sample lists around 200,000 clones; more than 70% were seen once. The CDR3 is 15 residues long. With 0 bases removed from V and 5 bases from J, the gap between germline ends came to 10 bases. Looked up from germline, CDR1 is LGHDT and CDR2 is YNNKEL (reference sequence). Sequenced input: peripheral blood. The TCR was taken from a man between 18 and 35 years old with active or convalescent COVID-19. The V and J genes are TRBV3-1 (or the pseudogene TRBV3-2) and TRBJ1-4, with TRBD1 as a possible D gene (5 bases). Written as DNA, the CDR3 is TGTGCCAGCAGCCAAGATTGGGCAGGGAATGAAAAACTGTTTTTT. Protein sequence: CASSQDWAGNEKLFF.